One and the same sample provided the 8 T cell receptor beta chains below, sequenced in a study of regulatory T cells in long-lasting Graves disease. Investigators prepared the TCR beta libraries by applying iRepertoire HTBI primers and Arm-PCR of CDR3 regions. TCRdb independently ran MiXCR on the multiplex PCR reads; one entry per CDR3 protein. The sample records 550,000 to 650,000 distinct CDR3 sequences, around 16% being singletons. Time point given: newly diagnosed GD, antithyroid drugs for less than 3 months. Scientists built the TCR library using RNA that was extracted from PBMCs. Separately, the same data were catalogued under a study of T cells in Graves' hyperthyroidism and ophthalmopathy.

The input for sequencing was peripheral blood mononuclear cells (PBMCs), taken at new diagnosis, from a patient treated with antithyroid drugs. The receptors derive from a man aged 18 to 29 with Graves disease.

V is TRBV5-1 and J is TRBJ2-7, with 9 bases fitting TRBD2. This CDR3 comprises 13 residues. CDR1 SGHRS and CDR2 YFSETQ come from the germline V gene. V gave up 5 bases and J gave up 4 bases; unmatched junction bases: 4. CDR3 amino acids: CASRASGTYEQYF. The CDR3 DNA follows: TGCGCCAGCAGGGCTAGCGGGACTTACGAGCAGTACTTC.

In its sample, this clonotype was seen many times. This chain joins TRBV29-1 and TRBJ1-1, with unresolved D. The germline gives CDR1 SQVTM, CDR2 ANQGSEA. CDR3 length: 12 residues. Trimming stripped 3 bases from V and 2 bases from J, with 7 bases between. CDR3 nucleotide sequence: TGCAGCGTTGAGGATGTTAACACTGAAGCTTTCTTT. Its protein is CSVEDVNTEAFF.

Many counts were recorded for this clonotype. V usage is TRBV7-3 and J usage is TRBJ1-1; 9 bases match TRBD1. This CDR3 is built from 16 residues. V dropped 3 bases and J dropped 4; count of bases not matched to a gene: 9. Germline V gene sequence: CDR1 SGHTA, CDR2 FQGTGA. The chain's CDR3 is CASSFLDRGSGTEAFF. The CDR3 DNA is TGTGCCAGCAGCTTCCTAGACAGGGGGTCGGGCACTGAAGCTTTCTTT.

This chain uses TRBV7-2 with TRBJ2-3; D tentatively fits TRBD1 or TRBD2 (5 bases each). The V end was cut by 5 bases, the J end by 6 bases, with 18 bases between. This CDR3 is built from 15 residues. Germline V lookup: CDR1 SGHTA, CDR2 FQGNSA. The chain's CDR3 is CASSAGPSSGDTQYF. The DNA of the CDR3 is TGTGCCAGCAGCGCAGGGCCGAGCTCGGGGGATACGCAGTATTTT.

The rearrangement links TRBV30 to TRBJ2-2, with 11 positions matching TRBD2. The length of the CDR3 is 15 residues. V was clipped by 2 bases and J by 2 bases; unmatched bases: 1. Germline V CDR1 and CDR2: GTSNPN, SVGIG (reference sequence). The CDR3 DNA follows: TGTGCCTGGAGTAGACTAGCGGGAAACACCGGGGAGCTGTTTTTT. Its translation: CAWSRLAGNTGELFF.

This clonotype was recorded many times. The chain joins TRBV30 to TRBJ2-7; TRBD2 matches at 13 bases. V shed 3 bases, J shed 7 bases, and the junction held 9 bases outside the gene matches. Germline CDR1 GTSNPN, CDR2 SVGIG (reference sequence). The CDR3 covers 15 residues. The CDR3 DNA sequence: TGTGCCTGGAGGGGACCGACTAGCGGGAGGAGGGAGCAGTACTTC. Its translation is CAWRGPTSGRREQYF. Variable domain in full (rest from reference TRBV30 and TRBJ2-7): SQTIHQWPATLVQPVGSPLSLECTVEGTSNPNLYWYRQAAGRGLQLLFYSVGIGQISSEVPQNLSASRPQDRQFILSSKKLLLSDSGFYLCAWRGPTSGRREQYFGPGTRLTVT.

This clonotype has a count of ten or more. The V and J genes are TRBV18 and TRBJ2-7; perhaps D is TRBD1 or TRBD2 (5 bases each). Per the germline V gene, CDR1 is KGHSH and CDR2 is LQKENI. The CDR3 runs to 14 residues. V lost 4 bases, J lost 3 bases, and 13 bases lay in between. CDR3 sequence: CASSRDRRSYEQYF. The CDR3 nucleotides read TGTGCCAGCTCACGGGACCGGCGGAGCTACGAGCAGTACTTC.

The chain is built from TRBV11-1 and TRBJ2-3; D may be TRBD1 or TRBD2 (5 bases each). CDR1 is SGHAT, CDR2 FQDESV, per germline (reference sequence). Deletions cut 4 bases from V and 6 bases from J, with 14 bases between. CDR3 size: 14 residues. This chain's CDR3 is CASSSQGWGDTQYF. DNA of the CDR3: TGTGCCAGCAGCTCCCAGGGCTGGGGGGATACGCAGTATTTT.